These 26 T cell receptor beta chains originate from one sample sequenced in a study of post-analysis software for immune sequencing data. Notes on the study in general: TRBV5-6, TRBV5-1 and TRBV20-1 were among roughly 5 TRBV segments more frequent in patients than controls.

No antigen has been identified for these receptors. Unique molecular identifiers were built into the TCR beta cDNA libraries. TCRdb reanalysed the PCR reads using MiXCR and keeps one entry per CDR3 protein. The table records 700,000 to 800,000 distinct CDR3 sequences, roughly 29% of them present only once. The sample consisted of blood. Receptors originate from a girl aged 10 to 17 with multiple sclerosis.

The chain recombines TRBV10-3 with TRBJ2-2; a weak D match, TRBD1 (5 bases). CDR1 is ENHRY and CDR2 is SYGVKD in the germline V gene. Trimming took off 4 bases at V and 5 bases at J, with 14 bases between the two ends. CDR3 length equals 15 residues. CDR3 coding DNA: TGTGCCATCAGTGGACGGCAGGCAGGGACCGGGGAGCTGTTTTTT. It translates to CAISGRQAGTGELFF.

This clonotype was seen more than once but under ten times. The chain joins TRBV20-1 to TRBJ2-7; TRBD2 matches 9 bases. CDR1 is DFQATT and CDR2 is SNEGSKA in the germline V gene (reference sequence). The CDR3 loop spans 15 amino acids. V lost 1 base to trimming and J lost 3 bases; unmatched junction nucleotides: 7. The CDR3 DNA is TGCAGTGCTAGAGGAGGGCGGGAGGGTTTCTACGAGCAGTACTTC. Its translation is CSARGGREGFYEQYF.

This clonotype was seen many times. The V and J genes are TRBV25-1 and TRBJ2-4, with 7 bases lining up with TRBD1. This CDR3 comprises 14 residues. The germline V gene encodes CDR1 MGHDK and CDR2 SYGVNS. V lost 9 bases and J lost 6; bases outside the gene matches: 11. The CDR3 spells CASQTGSVGNIQYF. CDR3 sequence (DNA): TGTGCCAGTCAGACAGGGTCGGTAGGAAACATTCAGTACTTC.

The rearrangement uses TRBV4-3 and TRBJ2-7; 8 bases match TRBD1. From germline, CDR1 is LGHNA and CDR2 YSLEER. The CDR3 has 15 residues. V lost 1 base to trimming and J lost 5 bases; unmatched junction nucleotides: 7. The CDR3 here is CASSQGRQGADEQYF. The CDR3 DNA reads as TGCGCCAGCAGCCAAGGAAGGCAGGGGGCTGACGAGCAGTACTTC.

There are many counts of this clonotype. V and J are TRBV29-1 and TRBJ2-7, with a tentative D call TRBD1 (6 bases). This CDR3 is 13 amino acids long. The germline CDR1 and CDR2 sequences are SQVTM and ANQGSEA. The ends were cut back, 4 bases at V and 6 bases at J, with 16 bases in the middle. The CDR3 nucleotides are TGCAGCGTTGTACAGGGTTTCCGCCTCGAGCAGTACTTC. The encoded protein is CSVVQGFRLEQYF.

The chain is built from TRBV14 and TRBJ2-7; D may be TRBD1 or TRBD2 (6 bases each). V was pared by 6 bases and J by 7 bases, with 16 bases between. This CDR3 is built from 13 residues. Germline V gene lookup returns CDR1 SGHDN and CDR2 FVKESK. Written as DNA, the CDR3 is TGTGCCAGCAGTAGTTGGGGGGACAATGAGCAGTACTTC. It translates to CASSSWGDNEQYF.

The sample holds a few counts of this clonotype. The rearrangement links TRBV5-5 to TRBJ2-7; no clear D gene. Trimming took off 2 bases at V and 3 bases at J, with 6 bases between the two ends. The CDR3 spans 12 residues. From germline, CDR1 is SGHKS and CDR2 YYEKEE (reference sequence). CDR3 DNA: TGTGCCAGCAGCTTTAATGACTACGAGCAGTACTTC. It translates to CASSFNDYEQYF.

V usage is TRBV3-1 and J usage is TRBJ2-1, with a possible D match to TRBD2 (5 bases). Trimming stripped 7 bases from V and 8 bases from J, with 18 bases between. Per the germline V gene, CDR1 is LGHDT and CDR2 is YNNKEL (reference sequence). The CDR3 contains 14 residues. This CDR3 reads CASTNSAAGDEQFF. The CDR3 nucleotides read TGTGCCAGCACAAACTCCGCTGCGGGCGATGAGCAGTTCTTC.

In its sample, this clonotype was seen many times. One junction end disagrees with the germline gene, perhaps due to a read error. The chain combines TRBV11-2 with TRBJ1-6; no firm D call. Germline CDR1 reads SGHAT; CDR2 reads FQNNGV. This CDR3 has 12 amino acids. CDR3 nucleotide sequence: TGCGCCAGCAGCTTGGATGGTTCACCCCTCCACTTT. Translating it yields CASSLDGSPLHF.

This clonotype was observed a handful of times. The J gene is TRBJ2-7, the V gene TRBV10-3; 10 nucleotides line up with TRBD2. The V segment lost 11 bases and the J segment 2 bases; nucleotides outside the gene matches: 9. The CDR3 sequence is 14 residues long. In germline, CDR1 is ENHRY, CDR2 SYGVKD. DNA for the CDR3: TGTGCCGCCCGCCCCGGGACTAGCGCCTACGAGCAGTACTTC. Its translation: CAARPGTSAYEQYF.

The gene calls are TRBV7-2 and TRBJ2-1, with 12 bases matching TRBD2. Germline V CDR1 and CDR2: SGHTA, FQGNSA. The CDR3 totals 17 residues. The V segment lost 1 base and the J segment 6 bases; nucleotides outside the gene matches: 7. This CDR3 is CASSLVASGGAVNEQFF. CDR3 nucleotides: TGTGCCAGCAGCTTAGTAGCTAGCGGGGGGGCCGTCAATGAGCAGTTCTTC.

The chain has TRBV20-1 and TRBJ1-5; 7 bases are shared with TRBD1. Per germline, CDR1 DFQATT and CDR2 SNEGSKA (reference sequence). This CDR3 is 15 amino acids long. V shed 3 bases, J shed 4 bases, and the junction held 9 bases outside the gene matches. CDR3 in DNA: TGCAGTGCTAGCCAAGACAGGGCGGTTAATCAGCCCCAGCATTTT. Translation: CSASQDRAVNQPQHF.

The CDR3 region is CASSLRSGRNLQETQYF. The CDR3 nucleotides are TGCGCCAGCAGCTTGAGATCCGGGAGGAACCTCCAAGAGACCCAGTACTTC. The rearrangement joins TRBV5-1 to TRBJ2-5, with 7 bases aligning to TRBD2. Trimming at V came to 1 base and at J to 1 base, leaving 10 bases not matched to a gene. CDR3 length equals 17 residues. The germline V gene has CDR1 SGHRS and CDR2 YFSETQ.

This clonotype has more than one count but fewer than ten. The rearrangement joins TRBV6-5 to TRBJ1-4; D possibly corresponds to TRBD1 (5 bases). The V gene's germline CDR1 is MNHEY and CDR2 SVGAGI. V lost 7 bases, J lost 6 bases, and 15 bases lay in between. This CDR3 is 14 amino acids long. DNA of the CDR3: TGTGCCAGCACGGACCCGGGAGGGGATGAAAAACTGTTTTTT. Its translation is CASTDPGGDEKLFF.

The chain couples TRBV7-9 to TRBJ1-6; no clear D gene. V lost 4 bases to trimming and J lost 7 bases, with 8 bases between them. The germline V gene encodes CDR1 SEHNR and CDR2 FQNEAQ (reference sequence). The CDR3 has 13 amino acids. CDR3 bases: TGTGCCAGCAGCTGGGGTCAGAATTCACCCCTCCACTTT. Its protein is CASSWGQNSPLHF.

This chain connects TRBV7-2 to TRBJ2-7; TRBD2 might be the D (5 bases). The tail of the sequence fits TRBJ2-5 better, so the J call may be wrong. The V gene's germline CDR1 is SGHTA and CDR2 FQGNSA. The CDR3 is 14 residues long. The CDR3 loop reads CASSPRASWGTQYF. The CDR3 DNA reads TGTGCCAGCAGCCCGCGGGCCTCTTGGGGGACCCAGTACTTC.

This clonotype has only a few counts. The rearrangement uses TRBV20-1 and TRBJ2-2, with a weak D call TRBD2 (7 bases). V dropped 6 bases and J dropped 5 bases, with 19 bases sitting between them. Germline values: CDR1 DFQATT, CDR2 SNEGSKA (reference sequence). The CDR3 has 15 amino acids. This CDR3 is CSARGTNGPTGELFF. The CDR3, as DNA: TGCAGTGCAAGGGGGACTAACGGCCCGACCGGGGAGCTGTTTTTT.

At least ten counts were recorded for this clonotype. The rearrangement links TRBV5-1 to TRBJ1-2, with D unclear. Germline V CDR1 and CDR2: SGHRS, YFSETQ. With 4 bases removed from V and 0 bases from J, the gap between germline ends came to 7 bases. The CDR3 is made up of 13 amino acids. This chain's CDR3 is CASSGVANYGYTF. In DNA, the CDR3 is TGCGCCAGCAGCGGGGTAGCTAACTATGGCTACACCTTC. Complete variable domain (other parts from reference TRBV5-1 and TRBJ1-2): KAGVTQTPRYLIKTRGQQVTLSCSPISGHRSVSWYQQTPGQGLQFLFEYFSETQRNKGNFPGRFSGRQFSNSRSEMNVSTLELGDSALYLCASSGVANYGYTFGSGTRLTVV.

The chain carries TRBV7-2 and TRBJ2-6; D gene unclear. CDR3 length: 16 amino acids. Between the trimmed V and J ends, which lost 5 bases and 2 bases, there was a span of 13 bases. CDR1 is SGHTA and CDR2 is FQGNSA in the germline V gene. The CDR3 DNA is TGTGCCAGCAGCCCCCGTGCGGCTCCTGGGGCCAACGTCCTGACTTTC. Amino acid sequence: CASSPRAAPGANVLTF.

The rearrangement links TRBV10-1 to TRBJ2-1; TRBD1 might be the D (5 bases). CDR1 is WNHNN and CDR2 is SYGVQD in the germline V gene (reference sequence). With 3 bases removed from V and 8 bases from J, the gap between germline ends came to 20 bases. The CDR3 is made up of 16 amino acids. In nucleotides, the CDR3 is TGCGCCAGCAGTGAAAGTCCAGGGCCTCTTCCCCATGAGCAGTTCTTC. This sequence encodes CASSESPGPLPHEQFF.

This clonotype occurred a few times. This chain links TRBV4-3 with TRBJ2-3, with 10 bases lining up with TRBD1. The CDR3 is made up of 17 amino acids. Germline CDR1 and CDR2: LGHNA and YSLEER. Unmatched junction bases numbered 8, after V lost 3 bases and J lost 2 bases. In nucleotides, the CDR3 is TGCGCCAGCAGCCACTCCGGACAGGGGGAGGACACAGATACGCAGTATTTT. This sequence encodes CASSHSGQGEDTDTQYF.

Concerning this clonotype itself: A read error may explain this, as a much larger clone is one base away. The chain links TRBV10-3 to TRBJ2-1; 7 bases match TRBD2. With the DNA end fitting TRBJ2-7 better, the J assignment may be wrong. The germline V gene encodes CDR1 ENHRY and CDR2 SYGVKD. There are 14 residues in the CDR3. The chain's CDR3 is CAISGLAEYNEQYF. In DNA, the CDR3 is TGTGCCATCAGTGGGCTAGCGGAGTACAATGAGCAGTACTTC.

A few counts support this clonotype. The rearrangement uses TRBV20-1 and TRBJ2-3; tentatively, D is TRBD1 (5 bases). CDR1 DFQATT and CDR2 SNEGSKA come from the germline V gene (reference sequence). The CDR3 contains 14 residues. Deletions cut 6 bases from V and 0 bases from J, with 13 bases between. The CDR3 region is CSAPRDGSTDTQYF. The CDR3 DNA reads TGCAGTGCCCCCAGGGATGGCAGCACAGATACGCAGTATTTT.

About this clonotype: No DNA is shown, since the ends of the CDR3 on it are uncertain; the CDR3 is the one TCRdb lists. The chain links TRBV9 to TRBJ2-3; TRBD1 is taken as the D call from the table, unchecked against the DNA. Germline-derived CDR1 and CDR2 are SGDLS and YYNGEE. From its first to its last residue, the CDR3 has 15 amino acids. Here the CDR3 reads CASSVVGTGTDTHYF.

V gene TRBV5-6 combines with J gene TRBJ2-1, with D possibly matching TRBD1 (5 bases). Trimming took 2 bases from V and 4 from J, leaving 13 bases between them. This CDR3 spans 15 amino acids. Per germline, CDR1 SGHDT and CDR2 YYEEEE. As DNA, the CDR3 is TGTGCCAGCAGCTTTCAGGCGCAGGGTTACAATGAGCAGTTCTTC. Translated, it gives CASSFQAQGYNEQFF.

The rearrangement uses TRBV6-2 or TRBV6-3 and TRBJ2-4; D is perhaps TRBD1 or TRBD2 (5 bases each). Germline CDR1 and CDR2: MNHEY and SVGEGT. The CDR3 runs 15 residues. V lost 4 bases and J 1 base, leaving 11 bases between the germline ends. The CDR3 protein is CASSFVGEAKNIQYF. CDR3 nucleotides: TGTGCCAGCAGTTTCGTGGGGGAGGCCAAAAACATTCAGTACTTC.